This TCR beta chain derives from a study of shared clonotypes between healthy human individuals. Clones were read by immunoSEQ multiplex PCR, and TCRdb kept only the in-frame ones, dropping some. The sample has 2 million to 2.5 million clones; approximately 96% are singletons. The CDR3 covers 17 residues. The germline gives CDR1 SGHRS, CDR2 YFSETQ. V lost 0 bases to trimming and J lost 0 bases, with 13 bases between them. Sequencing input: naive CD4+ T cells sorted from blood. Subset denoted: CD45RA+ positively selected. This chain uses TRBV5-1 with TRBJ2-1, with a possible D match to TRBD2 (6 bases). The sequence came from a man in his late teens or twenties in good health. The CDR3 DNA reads TGCGCCAGCAGCTTGGCCCGGGGAGGAAGCTCCTACAATGAGCAGTTCTTC. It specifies CASSLARGGSSYNEQFF.